A single sample gave rise to the 19 T cell receptor beta chains below, sequenced in a study of T cell responses to AZD1222 COVID-19 vaccine. TCRdb keeps only in-frame clones here, not all; method: immunoSEQ multiplex PCR. The table includes 90,000 to 150,000 clones, more than 85% detected once. The sample in question was peripheral blood, obtained 28 days after the second AZD1222 dose. The receptors shown here come from an adult who received the AZD1222 COVID-19 vaccine.

Written as DNA, the CDR3 is TGTGCCAGTCGGGCCCCGGGAATCGGGGAGCTGTTTTTT. Translated, it gives CASRAPGIGELFF. V gene TRBV6-5 combines with J gene TRBJ2-2, with D possibly being TRBD2 (5 bases). This CDR3 comprises 13 residues. Looked up from germline, CDR1 is MNHEY and CDR2 is SVGAGI. V was pared by 9 bases and J by 7 bases, with 15 bases between.

The chain carries TRBV16 and TRBJ1-5, with TRBD1 matching 8 bases. The CDR3 totals 17 residues. Germline lookup yields CDR1 KGHSY and CDR2 FQNENV. J lost 1 base, V lost 2 bases, and 7 bases had no gene match. The chain's CDR3 is CASSQSPGGPSNQPQHF. For the CDR3, the DNA is TGTGCCAGCAGCCAAAGCCCAGGGGGCCCAAGCAATCAGCCCCAGCATTTT.

The chain joins TRBV27 to TRBJ2-6; 9 nucleotides line up with TRBD1. CDR3 length: 15 amino acids. CDR1 MNHEY and CDR2 SMNVEV come from the germline V gene (reference sequence). Unmatched junction bases numbered 6, after V lost 9 bases and J lost 3 bases. The DNA of the CDR3 is TGTGCCAGTTCACAGGGGGCGCTTGGGGCCAACGTCCTGACTTTC. It codes for CASSQGALGANVLTF.

The rearrangement links TRBV29-1 to TRBJ2-5, with D unclear. Germline CDR1 is SQVTM and CDR2 is ANQGSEA. CDR3 length: 15 residues. V was trimmed by 0 bases and J by 5 bases, leaving 16 bases between them. This chain's CDR3 is CSVEDGSTGRETQYF. The CDR3 nucleotides read TGCAGCGTTGAAGATGGTTCGACGGGTCGGGAGACCCAGTACTTC.

The chain joins TRBV7-8 to TRBJ2-7; the match to TRBD2 covers 12 bases. J gave up 0 bases and V 4 bases, and 7 bases lay outside the gene matches. The CDR3 length is 17 residues. Germline lookup yields CDR1 SGHVS and CDR2 FQNEAQ. CDR3 residues: CASSSGLAGMGSYEQYF. The CDR3 coding sequence is TGTGCCAGCAGCTCCGGACTAGCGGGGATGGGCTCCTACGAGCAGTACTTC.

This sequence joins TRBV18 and TRBJ1-2; 7 bases are shared with TRBD1. The V gene's germline CDR1 is KGHSH and CDR2 LQKENI. Trimming took 3 bases from V and 2 from J; bases not matched to a gene: 6. This CDR3 is built from 15 residues. For the CDR3, the DNA is TGTGCCAGCTCACCCCCTTTAGGGGGCAACTATGGCTACACCTTC. As protein: CASSPPLGGNYGYTF.

The count of this clone is one. The V and J genes are TRBV12-5 and TRBJ2-7, with D tentatively TRBD1 or TRBD2 (5 bases each). This CDR3 is 13 amino acids long. The ends were cut back, 3 bases at V and 5 bases at J, with 11 bases in the middle. Germline lookup yields CDR1 LGHNT and CDR2 FRNRAP. CDR3 sequence (DNA): TGTGCTAGTGGTTTCTACGGGACGAACGAGCAGTACTTC. Its translation: CASGFYGTNEQYF. The complete variable domain, with remaining parts taken from reference TRBV12-5 and TRBJ2-7, reads DARVTQTPRHKVTEMGQEVTMRCQPILGHNTVFWYRQTMMQGLELLAYFRNRAPLDDSGMPKDRFSAEMPDATLATLKIQPSEPRDSAVYFCASGFYGTNEQYFGPGTRLTVT.

The chain links TRBV5-1 to TRBJ2-7; D call uncertain. Trimming cost V 2 bases and J 3 bases, with 6 bases left between them. The CDR3 is 12 residues long. Germline V gene data show CDR1 as SGHRS and CDR2 as YFSETQ. Here the CDR3 reads CASSFDFYEQYF. DNA of the CDR3: TGCGCCAGCAGCTTTGACTTCTACGAGCAGTACTTC.

For this clone: The junction shows a germline mismatch at one end, possibly a read error. CDR3 loop: CASSFSSGLYNEQFF. CDR3 DNA sequence: TGTGCTAGCAGCTTTTCTAGCGGCCTCTACAATGAGCAGTTCTTC. The V call is TRBV7-7, the J call TRBJ2-1; 7 bases are shared with TRBD2. The CDR3 has 15 amino acids. Germline CDR1 reads SSHAT; CDR2 reads FNYEAQ (reference sequence).

This chain joins TRBV19 and TRBJ1-5; no reliable D call. This CDR3 contains 14 residues. V was shortened by 3 bases and J by 7 bases, with 13 bases between the two germline ends. Germline CDR1 reads LNHDA; CDR2 reads SQIVND (reference sequence). In nucleotides, the CDR3 is TGTGCCAGTAGTATCCCTGCCACCCCGCAGCCCCAGCATTTT. Its translation is CASSIPATPQPQHF.

The V and J genes are TRBV5-4 and TRBJ2-7; 9 bases agree with TRBD2. Germline loops: CDR1 SGHNT, CDR2 YYREEE (reference sequence). The CDR3 is 12 residues long. The V gene end was trimmed by 4 bases and the J gene end by 4 bases; junction bases not matched to a gene: 0. CDR3 nucleotide sequence: TGTGCCAGCAGCACTAGCGGGTACGAGCAGTACTTC. This sequence encodes CASSTSGYEQYF.

This clone was seen just once. The chain combines TRBV6-5 with TRBJ1-2; D ambiguous. Germline CDR1 is MNHEY and CDR2 is SVGAGI. Trimming cost V 6 bases and J 4 bases, with 9 bases left between them. The CDR3 loop spans 12 amino acids. CDR3 nucleotides: TGTGCCAGCAGGGCTTCAGGCTATGGCTACACCTTC. It encodes CASRASGYGYTF.

The rearrangement links TRBV6-5 to TRBJ1-6; D is unclear. V lost 11 bases and J 1 base, leaving 12 bases between the germline ends. The CDR3 runs to 14 residues. Per the germline V gene, CDR1 is MNHEY and CDR2 is SVGAGI. CDR3 loop: CAYGESSYNSPLHF. The CDR3 nucleotides are TGTGCCTACGGGGAAAGTTCCTATAATTCACCCCTCCACTTT.

This chain connects TRBV15 to TRBJ1-1; D is ambiguous. The CDR3 has 15 amino acids. V shed 7 bases and J shed 1 base, with 16 bases lying between them. CDR1 is LNHNV, CDR2 YYDKDF, per germline (reference sequence). Written as DNA, the CDR3 is TGTGCCACCACCCCACTTCCGGAGGGGAACACTGAAGCTTTCTTT. It encodes CATTPLPEGNTEAFF.

The chain is built from TRBV4-2 and TRBJ2-3; D is tentatively TRBD1 or TRBD2 (5 bases each). Per germline, CDR1 LGHNA and CDR2 YNFKEQ. With 1 base removed from V and 4 bases from J, the gap between germline ends came to 18 bases. CDR3 length: 17 residues. Here the CDR3 reads CASSQVNGATPPDTQYF. DNA for the CDR3: TGTGCCAGCAGCCAAGTTAACGGGGCGACCCCCCCAGATACGCAGTATTTT.

The J gene is TRBJ1-2, the V gene TRBV25-1, with 8 bases aligning to TRBD1. In germline, CDR1 is MGHDK, CDR2 SYGVNS. The CDR3 runs 14 residues. Losses at the gene ends were 3 bases for V and 7 bases for J; bases not matched to a gene: 7. The CDR3 loop is CASSDDRGGGGYTF. In DNA form, the CDR3 reads TGTGCCAGCAGTGACGACAGGGGAGGGGGTGGCTACACCTTC.

The chain couples TRBV5-4 to TRBJ2-7; 8 positions match TRBD2. Per germline, CDR1 SGHNT and CDR2 YYREEE (reference sequence). This CDR3 contains 12 residues. Losses at the gene ends were 4 bases for V and 10 bases for J; bases not matched to a gene: 7. The CDR3: CASSPIAGTQYF. The CDR3 nucleotides are TGTGCCAGCAGCCCGATAGCGGGAACCCAGTACTTC.

The chain couples TRBV18 to TRBJ2-1; D unresolved. Germline V gene lookup returns CDR1 KGHSH and CDR2 LQKENI. Trimming took off 2 bases at V and 0 bases at J, with 8 bases between the two ends. The CDR3 sequence is 15 residues long. CDR3 amino acids: CASSPGASSYNEQFF. For the CDR3, the DNA is TGTGCCAGCTCACCAGGCGCCAGCTCCTACAATGAGCAGTTCTTC.

The chain employs TRBV11-2 and TRBJ2-5; D perhaps matches TRBD2 (6 bases). The CDR3 has 16 residues. The V gene's germline CDR1 is SGHAT and CDR2 FQNNGV. Trimming shortened V by 1 base and J by 0 bases, and 12 bases separated the two germline ends. The CDR3 region is CASSLVPGLNQETQYF. For the CDR3, the DNA is TGTGCCAGCAGCTTAGTCCCAGGACTAAACCAAGAGACCCAGTACTTC.